What follows are 24 T cell receptor beta chains derived from one specimen sequenced in a study of shared clonotypes between healthy human individuals. Only in-frame clones appear in the TCRdb table, and some are missing; sequencing was by immunoSEQ multiplex PCR. The profile covers fewer than 1.6 million clones, with roughly 98.5% appearing a single time and 0.36% taken by the ten largest. The source material was naive CD4+ T cells sorted from blood. The subset was: CD45RA+ positively selected. Receptors originate from a man under 40 in good health.

The chain joins TRBV5-8 to TRBJ1-1; no firm D call. V shed 3 bases and J shed 7 bases, with 13 bases lying between them. The CDR3 runs 13 residues. CDR1 SGHTS and CDR2 YDEGEE come from the germline V gene. The DNA for the CDR3 is TGTGCCAGCAGCTGGAACAGAGGGAATGAAGCTTTCTTT. Encoded protein: CASSWNRGNEAFF.

The chain has TRBV18 and TRBJ1-3; unclear D gene. The CDR3 has 13 residues. Germline CDR1 reads KGHSH; CDR2 reads LQKENI. The V gene lost 6 bases and the J gene lost 6 bases, with 12 bases spanning the gap. The CDR3 DNA follows: TGTGCCAGCTCTCCGCGTAACGAAAACACCATATATTTT. Its protein product is CASSPRNENTIYF.

The V and J genes are TRBV6-6 and TRBJ1-2; 9 bases agree with TRBD1. The V gene end was trimmed by 5 bases and the J gene end by 8 bases; junction bases not matched to a gene: 6. The germline gives CDR1 MNHNY, CDR2 SVGAGI (reference sequence). The CDR3 length is 13 residues. This chain's CDR3 is CASSPGQGAGYTF. The CDR3 coding sequence is TGTGCCAGCAGTCCGGGACAGGGTGCCGGCTACACCTTC.

The rearrangement joins TRBV7-8 to TRBJ2-1; no reliable D call. Trimming left V 1 base short and J 4 bases short, with 8 bases between. Germline-derived CDR1 and CDR2 are SGHVS and FQNEAQ. The CDR3 is made up of 14 amino acids. The CDR3: CASSLGLVYNEQFF. The CDR3 DNA reads TGTGCCAGCAGCTTAGGACTTGTTTACAATGAGCAGTTCTTC.

V and J are TRBV5-1 and TRBJ2-3; the match to TRBD1 covers 8 bases. There are 15 residues in the CDR3. V shed 4 bases, J shed 1 base, and the junction held 5 bases outside the gene matches. Germline loops: CDR1 SGHRS, CDR2 YFSETQ. For the CDR3, the DNA is TGCGCCAGCAGCGCAGGGGGCTCGGGCACAGATACGCAGTATTTT. It yields the protein CASSAGGSGTDTQYF.

The chain links TRBV5-1 to TRBJ2-7; D is undetermined. Germline CDR1 reads SGHRS; CDR2 reads YFSETQ. Trimming stripped 0 bases from V and 5 bases from J, with 12 bases between. The CDR3 runs 14 residues. DNA for the CDR3: TGCGCCAGCAGCTTGGTGGAGCTAGGCGACGAGCAGTACTTC. Translated: CASSLVELGDEQYF.

The rearrangement uses TRBV11-1 and TRBJ2-1; possibly TRBD2 for D (5 bases). CDR1 and CDR2 from the germline V gene are SGHAT and FQDESV (reference sequence). CDR3 length: 14 amino acids. Trimming removed 4 bases at V and 7 bases at J, with 14 bases between. The CDR3 bases are TGTGCCAGCAGCTCCAGGTCGGGAAGGAATGAGCAGTTCTTC. Translated: CASSSRSGRNEQFF.

This clone was counted a single time. This chain uses TRBV27 with TRBJ2-1; D remains unclear. The CDR3 totals 14 residues. Trimming removed 2 bases at V and 5 bases at J, with 10 bases between. CDR1 is MNHEY and CDR2 is SMNVEV in the germline V gene (reference sequence). CDR3: CASSLGSPHNEQFF. The CDR3 DNA reads TGTGCCAGCAGTTTAGGCAGCCCTCACAATGAGCAGTTCTTC.

Here the CDR3 DNA reads TGCGCCAGCAGCCCGGGACTAGCGGGATCGGGCGAGCAGTACTTC. Its translation: CASSPGLAGSGEQYF. The chain links TRBV5-1 to TRBJ2-7, with 13 bases fitting TRBD2. This CDR3 has 15 residues. Germline V gene lookup returns CDR1 SGHRS and CDR2 YFSETQ. J lost 6 bases, V lost 4 bases, and 7 bases had no gene match.

V is TRBV7-8 and J is TRBJ2-7; a possible D gene is TRBD1 (6 bases). V was cut by 1 base and J by 5 bases, with 18 bases left in between. From germline, CDR1 is SGHVS and CDR2 FQNEAQ. This CDR3 contains 16 residues. CDR3 sequence: CASSLVGPTGNHEQYF. The CDR3 DNA reads TGTGCCAGCAGCTTAGTTGGACCCACAGGGAACCACGAGCAGTACTTC.

The genes are TRBV28 and TRBJ2-7; TRBD2 agrees at 10 bases. The CDR3 loop spans 16 amino acids. Per the germline V gene, CDR1 is MDHEN and CDR2 is SYDVKM. J was trimmed by 3 bases and V by 1 base; bases with no gene match: 6. The CDR3: CASSLSPLAGIYEQYF. CDR3 coding DNA: TGTGCCAGCAGTTTATCCCCACTAGCGGGAATCTACGAGCAGTACTTC.

This sequence joins TRBV6-6 and TRBJ1-5; tentatively, D is TRBD1 (5 bases). Germline-derived CDR1 and CDR2 are MNHNY and SVGAGI (reference sequence). The CDR3 runs 14 residues. Deletions cut 6 bases from V and 5 bases from J, with 14 bases between. CDR3 nucleotides: TGTGCCAGCAGGAAACAGGTACCAGATCAGCCCCAGCATTTT. Translating it yields CASRKQVPDQPQHF.

V and J are TRBV5-1 and TRBJ2-1; 7 bases are shared with TRBD1. The CDR3 extends over 15 amino acids. Germline V gene data show CDR1 as SGHRS and CDR2 as YFSETQ. The J segment lost 6 bases and the V segment lost 3 bases, leaving 9 bases of the junction unmatched. The CDR3 spells CASSSTGVVSNEQFF. CDR3 nucleotides: TGCGCCAGCAGCTCCACAGGGGTCGTTAGCAATGAGCAGTTCTTC.

With respect to this clone: The same CDR3 also results from other DNA sequences found in this sample. The chain couples TRBV28 to TRBJ2-7, with unresolved D. The CDR3 spans 12 residues. Trimming pared 3 bases from V and 2 bases from J, leaving 5 bases between. In germline, CDR1 is MDHEN, CDR2 SYDVKM. The CDR3 region has the DNA TGTGCCAGCAGTTTGGTCCCCTACGAGCAGTACTTC. It specifies CASSLVPYEQYF.

The gene calls are TRBV7-2 and TRBJ2-7; 7 nucleotides agree with TRBD2. Per the germline V gene, CDR1 is SGHTA and CDR2 is FQGNSA. The CDR3 contains 15 residues. V lost 3 bases to trimming and J lost 2 bases; unmatched junction nucleotides: 7. The CDR3 nucleotides are TGTGCCAGCAGCTTCGGTAGCGGGTTCACCTACGAGCAGTACTTC. It encodes CASSFGSGFTYEQYF.

In DNA, the CDR3 is TGTGCCAGCAGCCCAAGGGGGATAGCGGGAGGGGAGCAGTTCTTC. This sequence encodes CASSPRGIAGGEQFF. The chain combines TRBV7-3 with TRBJ2-1; 11 nucleotides agree with TRBD2. V dropped 5 bases and J dropped 10; count of bases not matched to a gene: 10. The length of the CDR3 is 15 residues. Looked up from germline, CDR1 is SGHTA and CDR2 is FQGTGA.

The chain couples TRBV7-7 to TRBJ1-2; D uncertain. The V gene's germline CDR1 is SSHAT and CDR2 FNYEAQ (reference sequence). Deletions cut 3 bases from V and 2 bases from J, with 10 bases between. The CDR3 loop spans 14 amino acids. CDR3 nucleotides: TGTGCCAGCAGCTTGGCCCGGTACAACTATGGCTACACCTTC. It translates to CASSLARYNYGYTF.

CDR3 sequence reads: CASSLSGVIGELFF. The CDR3 DNA sequence: TGTGCCAGCAGCTTGTCGGGGGTCATCGGGGAGCTGTTTTTT. V and J are TRBV5-4 and TRBJ2-2, with D perhaps matching TRBD2 (6 bases). Per the germline V gene, CDR1 is SGHNT and CDR2 is YYREEE (reference sequence). CDR3 length equals 14 residues. Trimming shortened V by 1 base and J by 7 bases, and 11 bases separated the two germline ends.

The count of this clone is one. The genes are TRBV25-1 and TRBJ2-7; a possible D gene is TRBD2 (6 bases). Germline loops: CDR1 MGHDK, CDR2 SYGVNS. V lost 6 bases and J 1 base, leaving 16 bases between the germline ends. CDR3 length: 15 residues. CDR3: CASRRSEGLSYEQYF. The DNA of the CDR3 is TGTGCCAGCAGACGGTCGGAGGGCCTATCCTACGAGCAGTACTTC.

V is TRBV1 and J is TRBJ2-1; the D call of TRBD1 is as the table states it, not checked on the DNA. TRBV1 is recorded as a pseudogene. The CDR3 spans 15 residues. CDR3 nucleotides: TGCACCAGCAGCCCAGACCCCGGACAGAATAATGAGCAGTTCTTC. Amino acids: CTSSPDPGQNNEQFF.

The table lists this clone with a count of one. The genes are TRBV5-4 and TRBJ1-1, with unresolved D. Germline lookup yields CDR1 SGHNT and CDR2 YYREEE (reference sequence). The V end lost 6 bases, the J end lost 0 bases, and 9 bases lay between the germline ends. The CDR3 has 13 amino acids. CDR3 amino acids: CASKDPVNTEAFF. The CDR3 nucleotides are TGTGCCAGCAAGGATCCCGTGAACACTGAAGCTTTCTTT.

The rearrangement links TRBV5-1 to TRBJ2-3, with TRBD2 matching over 10 bases. V trimming: 4 bases; J trimming: 5 bases; junction bases outside the gene matches: 4. Germline V CDR1 and CDR2: SGHRS, YFSETQ. The CDR3 loop spans 14 amino acids. The CDR3 protein is CASSPGLAKDTQYF. Here the CDR3 DNA reads TGCGCCAGCAGCCCGGGACTAGCGAAAGATACGCAGTATTTT.

J is TRBJ2-2 and V is TRBV11-2, with D maybe TRBD1 (6 bases). CDR1 and CDR2 from the germline V gene are SGHAT and FQNNGV. V lost 6 bases and J 5 bases, leaving 16 bases between the germline ends. This CDR3 comprises 15 residues. DNA of the CDR3: TGTGCCAGCAGTTCCGGGACACTATGGACCGGGGAGCTGTTTTTT. Translating it yields CASSSGTLWTGELFF.

The V and J genes are TRBV6-1 and TRBJ1-5; maybe TRBD1 (6 bases). The CDR3 has 14 residues. Germline assignment: CDR1 MNHNS and CDR2 SASEGT. V was clipped by 0 bases and J by 7 bases, with 10 bases between them. The chain's CDR3 is CASSEARGHQPQHF. The CDR3 DNA reads TGTGCCAGCAGTGAAGCCAGGGGCCACCAGCCCCAGCATTTT.